This TCR beta chain was retrieved from a study of T cells in Graves' hyperthyroidism and ophthalmopathy. This CDR3 is built from 20 residues. Germline CDR1 reads LGHNA; CDR2 reads YNFKEQ. J was trimmed by 3 bases and V by 0 bases; bases with no gene match: 15. The table lists this clonotype with many counts. RNA transcripts provided the source from which TCR beta CDR3 regions were amplified. The primer set for the first-round RT-PCR of the TCR CDR3 was HTBI. TCRdb re-derived calls from the multiplex PCR reads in MiXCR, one entry per CDR3 protein. The repertoire includes about 24,000 distinct CDR3 sequences, about 49% of them detected once, and about 25% sits in the top ten.

The chain links TRBV4-2 to TRBJ2-3; 10 bases line up with TRBD2. The sequence came from a woman aged 40-49 years with Graves' hyperthyroidism that later progressed to Graves' ophthalmopathy. Material for sequencing was blood. In DNA, the CDR3 is TGTGCCAGCAGCCAAGAGGACGGGATTGGGTCAGCGGGAGGGACAGATACGCAGTATTTT. Its protein product is CASSQEDGIGSAGGTDTQYF.